This TCR beta chain was sequenced for a study of blood T cell repertoires in COVID-19. On the study more broadly: Whether acute or convalescent, the COVID-19 samples came from the United States, Italy and Spain. Sample material is recorded as cDNA or gDNA derived from T cells, B-cell-depleted T cells, or PBMCs.

Original methodology: Reference gene primer amplification gave estimated nucleated cell counts. Profiling relied on immunoSEQ multiplex PCR, and the TCRdb table lists in-frame clones only, not all of them. From that table come the V and J calls and clone size; the DNA was used to work out D and trimming. The top ten clones hold roughly 1.4% of a sample with roughly 220,000 clones, around 83% of them seen once. This CDR3 is 16 amino acids long. V was clipped by 9 bases and J by 5 bases; unmatched bases: 13. Germline V CDR1 and CDR2: MDHEN, SYDVKM. The chain uses TRBV28 and TRBJ1-5; 10 bases are shared with TRBD1. The sequencing sample was made of peripheral blood. This TCR was recovered from a woman aged 40 to 49 who had recovered from COVID-19. The DNA for the CDR3 is TGTGCCAGTCCTCCATCCGGACAGGGGGTATATCAGCCCCAGCATTTT. Translated: CASPPSGQGVYQPQHF.